This T cell receptor beta chain was sequenced for a study of T cell changes during pregnancy in multiple sclerosis. The assay was immunoSEQ multiplex PCR, and TCRdb's table has in-frame clones only and misses some. The table has approximately 97,000 clones, 91% seen once. CDR1 and CDR2 from the germline V gene are MNHEY and SVGAGI. The CDR3 length is 14 residues. The ends were cut back, 4 bases at V and 0 bases at J, with 9 bases in the middle. The specimen comprised peripheral blood, sampled after pregnancy. The source is a female donor in good health, enrolled as a control in a pregnancy study. The rearrangement links TRBV6-5 to TRBJ1-1; no clear D gene. CDR3 DNA sequence: TGTGCCAGCAGTTTGTCGGGATTGAACACTGAAGCTTTCTTT. Encoded protein: CASSLSGLNTEAFF.